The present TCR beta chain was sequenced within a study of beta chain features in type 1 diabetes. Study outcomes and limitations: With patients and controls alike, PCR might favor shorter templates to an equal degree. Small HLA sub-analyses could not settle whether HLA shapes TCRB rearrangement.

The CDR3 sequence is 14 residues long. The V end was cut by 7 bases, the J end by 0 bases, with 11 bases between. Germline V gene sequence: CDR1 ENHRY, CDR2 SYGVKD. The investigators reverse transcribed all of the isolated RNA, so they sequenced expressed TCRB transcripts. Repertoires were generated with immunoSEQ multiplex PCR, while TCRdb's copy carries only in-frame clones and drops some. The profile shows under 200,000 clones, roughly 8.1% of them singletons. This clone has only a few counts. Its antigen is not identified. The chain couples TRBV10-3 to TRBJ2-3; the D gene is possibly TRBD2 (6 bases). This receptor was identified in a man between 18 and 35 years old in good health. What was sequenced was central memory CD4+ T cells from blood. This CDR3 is CAINSLASTDTQYF. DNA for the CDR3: TGTGCCATCAATTCCCTAGCGAGCACAGATACGCAGTATTTT.